This T cell receptor beta chain is from a study of T cells in Graves' hyperthyroidism and ophthalmopathy. On this clonotype itself: Its target is not known.

Graves' hyperthyroidism was deemed stable absent ophthalmopathy progression within 18 months. Clinical symptoms, serum thyroxine, TRAb, thyroid ultrasound and orbital computed tomography established diagnosis. Germline assignment: CDR1 MNHNS and CDR2 SASEGT. V was trimmed by 8 bases and J by 2 bases, leaving 12 bases between them. The CDR3 totals 13 residues. It was RNA transcripts that yielded the amplified TCR beta CDR3 regions. First-round RT-PCR targeting the TCR CDR3 was performed with the HTBI primer set. TCRdb re-called the multiplex PCR reads through MiXCR, storing one row per CDR3 protein. The table records 300,000 to 400,000 distinct CDR3 sequences, 18% of them present only once. The study, taken as a whole, reports: The model anticipated ophthalmopathy a median about six months pre-onset. Blood also contained most expanded thyroid clonotypes above 0.001.

Specimen: blood. V is TRBV6-1 and J is TRBJ1-1; the D is unclear. The origin of this receptor is a woman aged 45-59 years with Graves' hyperthyroidism. CDR3 bases: TGTGCCAGCTGGGTCGGGGTCAACACTGAAGCTTTCTTT. It specifies CASWVGVNTEAFF.